The 24 T cell receptor beta chains given below trace back to one sample, sequenced in a study of shared clonotypes between healthy human individuals. Data came from immunoSEQ multiplex PCR; TCRdb stores just in-frame clones and leaves some out. The sample holds about 2.3 million clones, just over 90% seen once. Sample: naive CD4+ T cells from PBMCs. Subset noted: CD45RA+ positively selected. The receptors derive from a man between 18 and 29 years old in good health. Some clones in this sample may be carry-over from other donors' samples.

The J gene is TRBJ1-1, the V gene TRBV25-1; maybe TRBD1 (5 bases). This CDR3 has 12 residues. Germline values: CDR1 MGHDK, CDR2 SYGVNS. Trimming shortened V by 10 bases and J by 7 bases, and 16 bases separated the two germline ends. The CDR3 loop is CATRRTTFEAFF. CDR3 bases: TGTGCCACCAGACGGACAACATTTGAAGCTTTCTTT.

This chain connects TRBV29-1 to TRBJ2-2; 8 bases match TRBD1. Trimming removed 6 bases from V and 5 bases from J; junction bases left unmatched: 11. The V gene's germline CDR1 is SQVTM and CDR2 ANQGSEA. CDR3 size: 15 residues. The CDR3 protein is CSVTTGTGITGELFF. DNA for the CDR3: TGCAGCGTAACGACCGGGACAGGAATAACCGGGGAGCTGTTTTTT.

CDR3 sequence reads: CASSKLAGGLGTGELFF. The CDR3 DNA is TGTGCCAGTAGTAAACTAGCGGGAGGGCTGGGTACGGGGGAGCTGTTTTTT. The V gene is TRBV19, the J gene TRBJ2-2, with 13 bases matching TRBD2. Germline lookup yields CDR1 LNHDA and CDR2 SQIVND (reference sequence). Trimming cost V 4 bases and J 8 bases; bases outside gene matches: 10. The CDR3 covers 17 residues. Together with reference TRBV19 and TRBJ2-2, the CDR3 gives the full variable domain: DGGITQSPKYLFRKEGQNVTLSCEQNLNHDAMYWYRQDPGQGLRLIYYSQIVNDFQKGDIAEGYSVSREKKESFPLTVTSAQKNPTAFYLCASSKLAGGLGTGELFFGEGSRLTVL.

This chain links TRBV13 with TRBJ2-3, with 7 nucleotides matching TRBD2. The J segment lost 0 bases and the V segment lost 2 bases, leaving 5 bases of the junction unmatched. Germline CDR1 reads PRHDT; CDR2 reads FYEKMQ (reference sequence). The CDR3 is 16 amino acids. The CDR3 DNA follows: TGTGCCAGCAGCTTACCTACTAGCGCCAGCACAGATACGCAGTATTTT. As protein: CASSLPTSASTDTQYF.

The V and J genes are TRBV25-1 and TRBJ2-7; TRBD1 agrees at 10 bases. CDR3 length equals 15 residues. Germline V lookup: CDR1 MGHDK, CDR2 SYGVNS. The V gene end was trimmed by 5 bases and the J gene end by 3 bases; junction bases not matched to a gene: 7. CDR3 loop: CASSHTGQGFYEQYF. DNA for the CDR3: TGTGCCAGCAGTCATACGGGACAGGGGTTCTACGAGCAGTACTTC.

A word on this clone: Other DNA sequences of this sample code for an identical CDR3. The genes are TRBV27 and TRBJ1-3; D is ambiguous. This CDR3 has 13 residues. Germline assignment: CDR1 MNHEY and CDR2 SMNVEV (reference sequence). V was trimmed by 3 bases and J by 2 bases, leaving 5 bases between them. CDR3: CASSFRAGNTIYF. CDR3 nucleotide sequence: TGTGCCAGCAGTTTCCGGGCTGGAAACACCATATATTTT.

This clone was observed a single time. The same CDR3 is also encoded by other DNA sequences in this sample. The chain links TRBV9 to TRBJ1-2, with D perhaps TRBD1 (5 bases). Germline loops: CDR1 SGDLS, CDR2 YYNGEE. V lost 0 bases and J 2 bases, leaving 8 bases between the germline ends. CDR3 size: 14 residues. In DNA, the CDR3 is TGTGCCAGCAGCGTAGGGGGGACCAACTATGGCTACACCTTC. This gives the protein CASSVGGTNYGYTF.

The rearrangement links TRBV5-1 to TRBJ2-5; 11 bases fit TRBD2. Germline loops: CDR1 SGHRS, CDR2 YFSETQ. V shed 4 bases, J shed 3 bases, and the junction held 8 bases outside the gene matches. This CDR3 has 16 amino acids. In DNA form, the CDR3 reads TGCGCCAGCAGCACGGCCGGACTAGCGGGCGAAGAGACCCAGTACTTC. This translates into CASSTAGLAGEETQYF.

The J gene is TRBJ2-3, the V gene TRBV6-6, with D uncertain. In germline, CDR1 is MNHNY, CDR2 SVGAGI (reference sequence). V lost 6 bases and J lost 1, with 11 bases in between. This CDR3 is 14 amino acids long. CDR3 DNA sequence: TGTGCCAGCAGGTCGGGCATCGGCACAGATACGCAGTATTTT. The encoded protein is CASRSGIGTDTQYF.

Comments on this clone: Other DNA sequences in this specimen translate into the identical CDR3. The chain couples TRBV9 to TRBJ2-7, with TRBD2 identical over 11 bases. This CDR3 has 16 amino acids. V shed 3 bases and J 1 base; nucleotides not matched to a gene: 6. The germline gives CDR1 SGDLS, CDR2 YYNGEE. This CDR3 is CASSAGGTSGSYEQYF. CDR3 DNA: TGTGCCAGCAGCGCGGGTGGGACTAGCGGTTCCTACGAGCAGTACTTC.

This sequence joins TRBV18 and TRBJ2-5, with 14 bases fitting TRBD2. This CDR3 comprises 17 residues. CDR1 is KGHSH, CDR2 LQKENI, per germline. The V and J ends lost 1 base and 5 bases, in that order; junction bases with no gene match: 6. In DNA, the CDR3 is TGTGCCAGCTCACCACGACTAGCGGGAGGGCCAGGCGAGACCCAGTACTTC. Translating it yields CASSPRLAGGPGETQYF.

The rearrangement uses TRBV27 and TRBJ2-7, with a weak D call TRBD1 (5 bases). The CDR3 runs 13 residues. The germline V and J ends were trimmed by 5 bases and 2 bases, with 10 bases remaining between them. Germline V gene data show CDR1 as MNHEY and CDR2 as SMNVEV (reference sequence). The CDR3 coding sequence is TGTGCCAGCAGTCGTGACAGCGCCTACGAGCAGTACTTC. This translates into CASSRDSAYEQYF.

J is TRBJ2-1 and V is TRBV7-2; 7 bases are shared with TRBD2. Germline assignment: CDR1 SGHTA and CDR2 FQGNSA. This CDR3 contains 16 residues. Losses at the gene ends were 5 bases for V and 2 bases for J; bases not matched to a gene: 9. The CDR3 reads CASSRPAGTTYNEQFF. The CDR3 bases are TGTGCCAGCAGCCGCCCAGCGGGGACTACCTACAATGAGCAGTTCTTC. Combining the CDR3 with reference TRBV7-2 and TRBJ2-1 gives the whole variable domain GAGVSQSPSNKVTEKGKDVELRCDPISGHTALYWYRQSLGQGLEFLIYFQGNSAPDKSGLPSDRFSAERTGGSVSTLTIQRTQQEDSAVYLCASSRPAGTTYNEQFFGPGTRLTVL.

Note on this clone: Other nucleotide sequences from this sample produce the same CDR3. The rearrangement uses TRBV14 and TRBJ1-5, with D tentatively TRBD1 (5 bases). V lost 2 bases, J lost 2 bases, and 7 bases lay in between. The CDR3 spans 14 residues. Germline assignment: CDR1 SGHDN and CDR2 FVKESK. The CDR3 here is CASSQLGGNQPQHF. CDR3 in DNA: TGTGCCAGCAGCCAATTGGGGGGCAATCAGCCCCAGCATTTT.

This chain links TRBV18 with TRBJ2-2; D uncertain. Trimming shortened V by 4 bases and J by 6 bases, and 9 bases separated the two germline ends. CDR1 is KGHSH, CDR2 LQKENI, per germline. This CDR3 is built from 13 residues. Here the CDR3 reads CASSLLGSGELFF. The CDR3 DNA reads as TGTGCCAGCTCACTCCTGGGCTCCGGGGAGCTGTTTTTT.

The gene calls are TRBV6-1 and TRBJ1-5; D call uncertain. Trimming removed 0 bases from V and 0 bases from J, with 9 bases in between. The germline V gene has CDR1 MNHNS and CDR2 SASEGT. The CDR3 has 16 amino acids. The CDR3 coding sequence is TGTGCCAGCAGTGAAGCGTTCCATTATAGCAATCAGCCCCAGCATTTT. This gives the protein CASSEAFHYSNQPQHF.

The chain has TRBV18 and TRBJ2-5; D unresolved. Looked up from germline, CDR1 is KGHSH and CDR2 is LQKENI. Trimming left V 4 bases short and J 3 bases short, with 6 bases between. The CDR3 is 12 residues long. The CDR3 region has the DNA TGTGCCAGCTCACGAAATAAAGAGACCCAGTACTTC. Translation gives CASSRNKETQYF.

The chain couples TRBV4-1 to TRBJ2-1; tentatively, D is TRBD2 (5 bases). This CDR3 is 13 amino acids long. Germline CDR1 is MGHRA and CDR2 is YSYEKL. V gave up 0 bases and J gave up 11 bases, with 11 bases separating them. The CDR3 sequence is CASSQDRLAKQFF. CDR3 sequence (DNA): TGCGCCAGCAGCCAAGATCGTCTAGCCAAGCAGTTCTTC.

Comments on this clone: The sample contains more than one DNA sequence encoding this CDR3. The rearrangement links TRBV9 to TRBJ2-3; D is undetermined. The germline V gene has CDR1 SGDLS and CDR2 YYNGEE. This CDR3 has 15 amino acids. The ends were cut back, 0 bases at V and 0 bases at J, with 8 bases in the middle. The CDR3 protein is CASSVVGTSTDTQYF. CDR3 sequence (DNA): TGTGCCAGCAGCGTAGTAGGTACTAGCACAGATACGCAGTATTTT. Full variable domain (outside the CDR3, taken from reference TRBV9 and TRBJ2-3): DSGVTQTPKHLITATGQRVTLRCSPRSGDLSVYWYQQSLDQGLQFLIQYYNGEERAKGNILERFSAQQFPDLHSELNLSSLELGDSALYFCASSVVGTSTDTQYFGPGTRLTVL.

This rearrangement joins TRBV4-1 to TRBJ1-5; D perhaps matches TRBD1 (5 bases). V dropped 0 bases and J dropped 7 bases, with 13 bases sitting between them. The CDR3 contains 15 residues. The V gene's germline CDR1 is MGHRA and CDR2 YSYEKL. CDR3 nucleotide sequence: TGCGCCAGCAGCCAAGATCCGGGGACGGGGCAGCCCCAGCATTTT. It yields the protein CASSQDPGTGQPQHF.

The CDR3 loop reads CASSFGLAAYNEQFF. The CDR3 DNA sequence: TGTGCCAGCAGCTTCGGACTAGCGGCTTACAATGAGCAGTTCTTC. This rearrangement joins TRBV7-2 to TRBJ2-1, with 10 bases fitting TRBD2. The J segment lost 4 bases and the V segment lost 3 bases, leaving 3 bases of the junction unmatched. The CDR3 is made up of 15 amino acids. Looked up from germline, CDR1 is SGHTA and CDR2 is FQGNSA. The whole variable domain, remainder taken from reference TRBV7-2 and TRBJ2-1, is GAGVSQSPSNKVTEKGKDVELRCDPISGHTALYWYRQSLGQGLEFLIYFQGNSAPDKSGLPSDRFSAERTGGSVSTLTIQRTQQEDSAVYLCASSFGLAAYNEQFFGPGTRLTVL.

V gene TRBV30 combines with J gene TRBJ2-6; D unresolved. CDR1 and CDR2 (germline): GTSNPN, SVGIG (reference sequence). V shed 0 bases and J shed 1 base, with 7 bases lying between them. This CDR3 comprises 15 residues. The CDR3 loop reads CAWSVPGSGANVLTF. CDR3 DNA sequence: TGTGCCTGGAGTGTTCCAGGATCTGGGGCCAACGTCCTGACTTTC.

The V and J genes are TRBV10-2 and TRBJ2-2; 8 bases fit TRBD2. Germline lookup yields CDR1 WSHSY and CDR2 SAAADI. The CDR3 spans 15 residues. The V and J ends lost 2 bases and 2 bases, in that order; junction bases with no gene match: 1. The CDR3 DNA follows: TGCGCCAGCAGTGAGGGACTAGCTAACACCGGGGAGCTGTTTTTT. Residues: CASSEGLANTGELFF.

The J gene is TRBJ2-5, the V gene TRBV6-5; tentative D call: TRBD1 (6 bases). Per germline, CDR1 MNHEY and CDR2 SVGAGI. The V and J ends lost 2 bases and 5 bases respectively, with 9 bases between them. This CDR3 contains 13 residues. For the CDR3, the DNA is TGTGCCAGCAGTTACCAGGGGATGGAGACCCAGTACTTC. Translation: CASSYQGMETQYF.